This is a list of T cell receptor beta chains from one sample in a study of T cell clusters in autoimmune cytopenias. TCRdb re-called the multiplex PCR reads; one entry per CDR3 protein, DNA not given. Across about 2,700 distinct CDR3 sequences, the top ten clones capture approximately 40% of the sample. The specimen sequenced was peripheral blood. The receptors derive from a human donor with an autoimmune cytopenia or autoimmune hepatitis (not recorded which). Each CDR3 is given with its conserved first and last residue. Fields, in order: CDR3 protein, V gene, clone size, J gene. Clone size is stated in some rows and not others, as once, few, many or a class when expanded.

CDR3: CASRNNRDNGEAFF
V: TRBV6-6
size: .
J: TRBJ1-1

CDR3: CASSMQGSTEQYF
V: TRBV19
size: medium-sized
J: TRBJ2-7

CDR3: CASSLSGQGGTEAFF
V: TRBV27
size: .
J: TRBJ1-1

CDR3: CASSSDRGIAAYEQYF
V: TRBV27
size: medium-sized
J: TRBJ2-7

CDR3: CASSPQGNEKLFF
V: TRBV12-3/TRBV12-4
size: medium-sized
J: TRBJ1-4

CDR3: CASSLELRLMNTEAFF
V: TRBV12-3/TRBV12-4
size: .
J: TRBJ1-1

CDR3: CASSVADTQYF
V: TRBV12-3/TRBV12-4
size: .
J: TRBJ2-3

CDR3: CASSLVSPQDGYTF
V: TRBV12-3/TRBV12-4
size: .
J: TRBJ1-2

CDR3: CASKAGGQVYEQYF
V: TRBV19
size: medium-sized
J: TRBJ2-7

CDR3: CASSENWQGIYGYTF
V: TRBV6-1
size: .
J: TRBJ1-2

CDR3: CASSLGGTGPLTQYF
V: TRBV27
size: .
J: TRBJ2-5

CDR3: CASSVGTSGMTGELFF
V: TRBV19
size: medium-sized
J: TRBJ2-2

CDR3: CASTPLGGTYNEQFF
V: TRBV12-3/TRBV12-4
size: .
J: TRBJ2-1

CDR3: CASSSGTGQEPQHF
V: TRBV5-1
size: .
J: TRBJ1-5

CDR3: CASSYSIAGGLPNQETQYF
V: TRBV6-2/TRBV6-3
size: .
J: TRBJ2-5

CDR3: CAGMRGRPEQFF
V: TRBV30
size: medium-sized
J: TRBJ2-1

CDR3: CATSTGSRRETQYF
V: TRBV15
size: medium-sized
J: TRBJ2-5

CDR3: CASSPRTGGSPLHF
V: TRBV7-6
size: medium-sized
J: TRBJ1-6

CDR3: CASSLAPTADTQYF
V: TRBV5-4
size: .
J: TRBJ2-3

CDR3: CASSNDRIGEQYF
V: TRBV19
size: medium-sized
J: TRBJ2-7

CDR3: CASSLAGTGDTEKLFF
V: TRBV5-1
size: .
J: TRBJ1-4

CDR3: CASSLGTGLFSGAYVLTF
V: TRBV27
size: .
J: TRBJ2-6

CDR3: CASSLASQQETQYF
V: TRBV7-9
size: .
J: TRBJ2-5

CDR3: CASSPPGLPSYEQYF
V: TRBV18
size: medium-sized
J: TRBJ2-7

CDR3: CASSRRPTGSYEQYF
V: TRBV6-5
size: large
J: TRBJ2-7

CDR3: CASSLNDADTQYF
V: TRBV5-1
size: large
J: TRBJ2-3

CDR3: CASSTLEGTGELFF
V: TRBV6-4
size: .
J: TRBJ2-2

CDR3: CASSISGAMSVNEQFF
V: TRBV19
size: medium-sized
J: TRBJ2-1

CDR3: CASRTSGRVNTGELFF
V: TRBV19
size: hyperexpanded
J: TRBJ2-2

CDR3: CASIIGTYYNEQFF
V: TRBV6-1
size: .
J: TRBJ2-1

CDR3: CASSRGLAGGLTDTQYF
V: TRBV4-1
size: .
J: TRBJ2-3

CDR3: CASSFQAFPGGQPQHF
V: TRBV27
size: medium-sized
J: TRBJ1-5

CDR3: CTTGGPGDTQYF
V: TRBV12-3/TRBV12-4
size: medium-sized
J: TRBJ2-3

CDR3: CASSYSTWASTDTQYF
V: TRBV6-5
size: medium-sized
J: TRBJ2-3

CDR3: CAVALAGGGELFF
V: TRBV10-3
size: .
J: TRBJ2-2

CDR3: CASRQIGTGRETQYF
V: TRBV5-6
size: .
J: TRBJ2-5

CDR3: CAWTDRGKLGDQPQHF
V: TRBV30
size: .
J: TRBJ1-5

CDR3: CASSLGTSINEQFF
V: TRBV5-1
size: .
J: TRBJ2-1

CDR3: CASSEGGQGHGYTF
V: TRBV6-1
size: .
J: TRBJ1-2

CDR3: CASSYPRGDQGNEQFF
V: TRBV6-5
size: medium-sized
J: TRBJ2-1

CDR3: CASIKLADYNEQFF
V: TRBV19
size: hyperexpanded
J: TRBJ2-1

CDR3: CSVDARGSGQGYGYTF
V: TRBV29-1
size: medium-sized
J: TRBJ1-2

CDR3: CSVPSGTRVPEAFF
V: TRBV29-1
size: medium-sized
J: TRBJ1-1

CDR3: CASSSGRLVGTDTQYF
V: TRBV5-4
size: medium-sized
J: TRBJ2-3

CDR3: CASRLLAGGTSSYNEQFF
V: TRBV6-6
size: .
J: TRBJ2-1

CDR3: CASSPRSSRPNSYNEQFF
V: TRBV18
size: medium-sized
J: TRBJ2-1

CDR3: CASSLGTAYNSPLHF
V: TRBV12-3/TRBV12-4
size: medium-sized
J: TRBJ1-6

CDR3: CASRLFYGYTF
V: TRBV12-3/TRBV12-4
size: .
J: TRBJ1-2